These 8 T cell receptor beta chains originate from one sample sequenced in a study of cytotoxic CD8 clonotypes in ibrutinib-treated CLL. Measured with immunoSEQ multiplex PCR; TCRdb has only the in-frame clones, and not every one. The sample includes hundreds of thousands of clones, under 75% of them seen just once. The material was PBMCs, obtained after 24 months of ibrutinib treatment. Source of these receptors: a human donor with chronic lymphocytic leukemia.

The rearrangement links TRBV6-1 to TRBJ2-1, with 10 bases identical to TRBD2. J lost 4 bases, V lost 5 bases, and 5 bases had no gene match. CDR3 length: 15 amino acids. Germline CDR1 and CDR2: MNHNS and SASEGT. The CDR3 is CASSIIAGGYNEQFF. The DNA for the CDR3 is TGTGCCAGCAGTATCATAGCGGGAGGTTACAATGAGCAGTTCTTC.

This chain joins TRBV6-5 and TRBJ1-1; D is perhaps TRBD1 (6 bases). Trimming took off 2 bases at V and 6 bases at J, with 10 bases between the two ends. This CDR3 spans 13 amino acids. From germline, CDR1 is MNHEY and CDR2 SVGAGI. Here the CDR3 DNA reads TGTGCCAGCAGTTACGGGGGCCCGGCTGAAGCTTTCTTT. Amino acids: CASSYGGPAEAFF.

The V and J genes are TRBV4-3 and TRBJ2-1; 14 bases are a match to TRBD2. Germline assignment: CDR1 LGHNA and CDR2 YSLEER. The CDR3 consists of 17 residues. V lost 0 bases and J lost 6; bases outside the gene matches: 4. The CDR3 nucleotides read TGCGCCAGCAGCCAAGATTTCGGGACTAGCGGGGGCAATGAGCAGTTCTTC. Protein sequence: CASSQDFGTSGGNEQFF.

The J gene is TRBJ2-1, the V gene TRBV21-1; TRBD2 is taken as the D call from the table, unchecked against the DNA. TRBV21-1 is marked as a pseudogene. The CDR3 loop spans 14 amino acids. The DNA of the CDR3 is TGTGCCAGCAGTGGGCTAGCGGGAGACAATGAGCAGTTCTTC. Translated: CASSGLAGDNEQFF.

This chain's CDR3 is CAWTQTGGTEAFF. In nucleotides, the CDR3 is TGTGCCTGGACCCAGACAGGGGGCACTGAAGCTTTCTTT. The chain recombines TRBV30 with TRBJ1-1; 9 nucleotides line up with TRBD1. V was pared by 4 bases and J by 4 bases, with 4 bases of the junction left unmatched. Germline-derived CDR1 and CDR2 are GTSNPN and SVGIG (reference sequence). There are 13 residues in the CDR3.

The rearrangement links TRBV7-3 to TRBJ2-7, with D unclear. Germline V gene data show CDR1 as SGHTA and CDR2 as FQGTGA. Trimming removed 2 bases at V and 5 bases at J, with 10 bases between. CDR3 size: 13 residues. CDR3 coding DNA: TGTGCCAGCAGCTTAGGTCGAAAGGACGAGCAGTACTTC. It yields the protein CASSLGRKDEQYF.

V is TRBV5-1 and J is TRBJ2-7, with D possibly being TRBD1 or TRBD2 (7 bases each). Germline values: CDR1 SGHRS, CDR2 YFSETQ. The CDR3 contains 14 residues. V lost 5 bases and J 2 bases, leaving 14 bases between the germline ends. The CDR3 reads CASRGGTATYEQYF. CDR3 bases: TGCGCCAGCAGGGGAGGGACAGCGACCTACGAGCAGTACTTC.

V gene TRBV5-1 combines with J gene TRBJ2-1; 7 bases line up with TRBD2. The germline gives CDR1 SGHRS, CDR2 YFSETQ. V shed 0 bases and J 4 bases; nucleotides not matched to a gene: 4. This CDR3 contains 15 residues. The CDR3 spells CASSLVQAGYNEQFF. The CDR3 nucleotides are TGCGCCAGCAGCTTGGTTCAAGCGGGGTACAATGAGCAGTTCTTC.